The clone carrying this T cell receptor (beta chain) turned up a few times. The antigen is unknown. Each donor had 8.5 to 10 milliliters of peripheral blood drawn. V was pared by 6 bases and J by 6 bases, with 10 bases of the junction left unmatched. The CDR3 extends over 16 amino acids. The record originates from a study of blood T cells in healthy people across ages. Study-wide points: Naive CD4+ cell counts and diversity both ran higher in long-lived than in aged donors. PBMCs were not sorted, which prevented a conclusive comparison of naive versus antigen-experienced cells.

Together with a sample-barcoded 5' primer, a J-beta primer mix was included in a second PCR lasting about 7 to 11 cycles. A template-switch adaptor that had 12 random nucleotides put a tag on each cDNA molecule. TCRdb analysed the 5' RACE reads with MiXCR anew, one entry per CDR3 protein. The table lists over a million distinct CDR3 sequences, over 35% of them singletons, with 18% in the top ten. The chain has TRBV12-3 or TRBV12-4 and TRBJ1-5; TRBD1 matches at 11 bases. The receptor was isolated from an older woman in good health. Input material: blood. The CDR3 nucleotides are TGTGCCAGCAGCTTCAGCCGGACAGGGGGCGGTCAGCCCCAGCATTTT. Protein product: CASSFSRTGGGQPQHF.